The T cell receptor beta chain described here comes from a study of blood T cell repertoires in COVID-19. Study as a whole: Donors in Cohort 3 counted as recovered after two negative PCRs, clearance, or symptom resolution. COVID-19 samples collected from the United States, Italy and Spain covered acute and convalescent phases.

Clones were sequenced by immunoSEQ multiplex PCR, and TCRdb holds only the in-frame ones, with some missing. The sample carries fewer than 350,000 clones, approximately 90% recorded once. Recruits, aged 18 to 89 years, lived in some 25 US areas. Cohorts were assigned according to the clinical history that participants reported. CDR1 is SGHRS and CDR2 is YFSETQ in the germline V gene. Deletions cut 7 bases from V and 6 bases from J, with 20 bases between. This CDR3 is built from 14 residues. The receptor was derived from a woman aged 60-70 years in a cohort exposed to, infected with or recovered from COVID-19 (not recorded which). Sequencing input: PBMCs or T cells enriched from blood (not recorded which). The J gene is TRBJ2-7, the V gene TRBV5-1; perhaps TRBD1 as D (7 bases). The CDR3 here is CASDPGAQGGEQYF. CDR3 nucleotides: TGCGCCAGCGATCCGGGAGCCCAGGGGGGCGAGCAGTACTTC. Looking up the rest from reference TRBV5-1 and TRBJ2-7 gives the full variable domain: KAGVTQTPRYLIKTRGQQVTLSCSPISGHRSVSWYQQTPGQGLQFLFEYFSETQRNKGNFPGRFSGRQFSNSRSEMNVSTLELGDSALYLCASDPGAQGGEQYFGPGTRLTVT.